The 4 T cell receptor beta chains below all came from one sample that was sequenced in a study of identical twins. TCRdb itself ran the 5' RACE reads through MiXCR, one entry per CDR3 protein. Among fewer than 250,000 distinct CDR3 sequences listed, around a tenth were seen once. The sample comprised memory (CD45RO+) T cells sorted from blood. The receptor set was obtained from a woman aged 18-35 years in good health.

The DNA for the CDR3 is TGTGCCAGCTCACCACCCGAGACAGGTGGGGACTACGAGCAGTACTTC. Residues: CASSPPETGGDYEQYF. The V and J genes are TRBV18 and TRBJ2-7; the D gene is possibly TRBD1 (6 bases). The germline V gene encodes CDR1 KGHSH and CDR2 LQKENI. The CDR3 is made up of 16 amino acids. Trimming removed 0 bases from V and 3 bases from J, with 15 bases in between.

This rearrangement joins TRBV20-1 to TRBJ2-1, with D perhaps given as TRBD1 or TRBD2 (6 bases each). The CDR3 is 14 amino acids. The germline CDR1 and CDR2 sequences are DFQATT and SNEGSKA (reference sequence). V lost 0 bases, J lost 5 bases, and 11 bases lay in between. CDR3 nucleotide sequence: TGCAGTGCTAGAGAAGGGGGACTGGACAATGAGCAGTTCTTC. Translated: CSAREGGLDNEQFF.

The gene calls are TRBV28 and TRBJ1-1, with a possible D match to TRBD1 (5 bases). Germline V gene lookup returns CDR1 MDHEN and CDR2 SYDVKM. The V end was cut by 8 bases, the J end by 0 bases, with 13 bases between. CDR3 length: 14 amino acids. This CDR3 reads CASSDRNLNTEAFF. The DNA of the CDR3 is TGTGCCAGCTCCGACAGAAATTTGAACACTGAAGCTTTCTTT.

The V and J genes are TRBV5-1 and TRBJ1-1; tentative D call: TRBD1 (6 bases). The ends were cut back, 4 bases at V and 4 bases at J, with 11 bases in the middle. The germline V gene has CDR1 SGHRS and CDR2 YFSETQ. The CDR3 totals 13 residues. CDR3 sequence: CASSDQGSTEAFF. CDR3 coding DNA: TGCGCCAGCAGCGACCAGGGGTCCACTGAAGCTTTCTTT.